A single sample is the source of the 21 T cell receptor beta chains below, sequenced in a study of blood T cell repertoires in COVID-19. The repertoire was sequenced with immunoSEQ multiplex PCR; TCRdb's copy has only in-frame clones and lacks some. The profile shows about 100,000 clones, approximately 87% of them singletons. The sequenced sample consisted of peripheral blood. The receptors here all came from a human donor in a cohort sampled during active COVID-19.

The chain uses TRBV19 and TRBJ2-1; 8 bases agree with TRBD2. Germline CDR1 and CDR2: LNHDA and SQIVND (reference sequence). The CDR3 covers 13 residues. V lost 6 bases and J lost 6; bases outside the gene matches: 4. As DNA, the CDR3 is TGTGCCAGTAGGAAAGCGGGAGTCAATGAGCAGTTCTTC. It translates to CASRKAGVNEQFF.

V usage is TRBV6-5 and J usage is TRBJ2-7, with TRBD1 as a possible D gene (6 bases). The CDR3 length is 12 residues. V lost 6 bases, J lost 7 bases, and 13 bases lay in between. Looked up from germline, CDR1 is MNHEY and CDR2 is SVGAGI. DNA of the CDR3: TGTGCCAGCAGCCGTTACACAGGGGAGCAGTACTTC. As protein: CASSRYTGEQYF.

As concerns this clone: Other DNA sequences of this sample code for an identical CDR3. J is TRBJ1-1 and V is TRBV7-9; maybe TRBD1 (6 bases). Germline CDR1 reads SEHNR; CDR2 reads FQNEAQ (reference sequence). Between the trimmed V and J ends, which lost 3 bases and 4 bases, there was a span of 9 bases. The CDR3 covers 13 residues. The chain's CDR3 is CASSFGGPTEAFF. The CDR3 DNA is TGTGCCAGCAGCTTTGGGGGCCCCACTGAAGCTTTCTTT.

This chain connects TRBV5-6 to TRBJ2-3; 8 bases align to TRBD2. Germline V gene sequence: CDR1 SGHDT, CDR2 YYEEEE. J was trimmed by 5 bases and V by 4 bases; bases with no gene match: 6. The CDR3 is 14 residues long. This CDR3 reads CASSLGLGLDTQYF. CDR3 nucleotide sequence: TGTGCCAGCAGCCTGGGACTAGGACTAGATACGCAGTATTTT.

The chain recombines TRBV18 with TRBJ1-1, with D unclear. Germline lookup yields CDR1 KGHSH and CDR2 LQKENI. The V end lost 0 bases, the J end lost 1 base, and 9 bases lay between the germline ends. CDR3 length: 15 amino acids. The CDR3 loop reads CASSPPGGENTEAFF. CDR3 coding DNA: TGTGCCAGCTCACCACCGGGAGGCGAGAACACTGAAGCTTTCTTT. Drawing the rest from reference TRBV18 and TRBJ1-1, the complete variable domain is NAGVMQNPRHLVRRRGQEARLRCSPMKGHSHVYWYRQLPEEGLKFMVYLQKENIIDESGMPKERFSAEFPKEGPSILRIQQVVRGDSAAYFCASSPPGGENTEAFFGQGTRLTVV.

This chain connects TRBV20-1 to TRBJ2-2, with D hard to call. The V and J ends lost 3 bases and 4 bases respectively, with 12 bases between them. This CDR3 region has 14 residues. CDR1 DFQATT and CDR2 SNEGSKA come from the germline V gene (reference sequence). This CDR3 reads CSASPATGTGELFF. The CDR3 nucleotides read TGCAGTGCTAGTCCCGCGACGGGCACCGGGGAGCTGTTTTTT.

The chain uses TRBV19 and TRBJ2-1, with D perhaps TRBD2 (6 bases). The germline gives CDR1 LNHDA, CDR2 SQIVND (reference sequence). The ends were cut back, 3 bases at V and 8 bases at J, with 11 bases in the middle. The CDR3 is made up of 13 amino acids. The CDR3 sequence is CASSIPSVYEQFF. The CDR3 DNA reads TGTGCCAGTAGTATCCCTAGCGTTTATGAGCAGTTCTTC. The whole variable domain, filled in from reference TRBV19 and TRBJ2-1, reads DGGITQSPKYLFRKEGQNVTLSCEQNLNHDAMYWYRQDPGQGLRLIYYSQIVNDFQKGDIAEGYSVSREKKESFPLTVTSAQKNPTAFYLCASSIPSVYEQFFGPGTRLTVL.

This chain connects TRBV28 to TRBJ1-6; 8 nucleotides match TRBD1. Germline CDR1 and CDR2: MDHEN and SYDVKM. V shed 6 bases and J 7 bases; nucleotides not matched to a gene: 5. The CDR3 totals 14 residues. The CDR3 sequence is CASRRTGRNSPLHF. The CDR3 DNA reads TGTGCCAGCAGGAGGACAGGGCGGAATTCACCCCTCCACTTT. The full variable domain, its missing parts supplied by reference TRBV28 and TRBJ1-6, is DVKVTQSSRYLVKRTGEKVFLECVQDMDHENMFWYRQDPGLGLRLIYFSYDVKMKEKGDIPEGYSVSREKKERFSLILESASTNQTSMYLCASRRTGRNSPLHFGNGTRLTVT.

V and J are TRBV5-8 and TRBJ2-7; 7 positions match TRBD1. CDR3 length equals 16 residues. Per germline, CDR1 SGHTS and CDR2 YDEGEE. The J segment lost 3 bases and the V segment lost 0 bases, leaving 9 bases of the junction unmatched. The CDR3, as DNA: TGTGCCAGCAGCTTGGCCGGGACAGCCCCTTACTACGAGCAGTACTTC. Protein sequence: CASSLAGTAPYYEQYF.

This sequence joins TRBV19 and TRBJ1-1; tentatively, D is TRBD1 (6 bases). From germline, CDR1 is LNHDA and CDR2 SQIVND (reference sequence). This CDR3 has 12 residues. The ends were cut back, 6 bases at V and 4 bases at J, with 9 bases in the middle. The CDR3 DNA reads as TGTGCCAGTAGCGACAGGCTCACTGAAGCTTTCTTT. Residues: CASSDRLTEAFF.

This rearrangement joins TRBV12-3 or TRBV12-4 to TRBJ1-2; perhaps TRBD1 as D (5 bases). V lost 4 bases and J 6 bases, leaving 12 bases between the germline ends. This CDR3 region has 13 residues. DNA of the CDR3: TGTGCCAGCAGTTCCCGCGGGGCTCATGGCTACACCTTC. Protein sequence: CASSSRGAHGYTF.

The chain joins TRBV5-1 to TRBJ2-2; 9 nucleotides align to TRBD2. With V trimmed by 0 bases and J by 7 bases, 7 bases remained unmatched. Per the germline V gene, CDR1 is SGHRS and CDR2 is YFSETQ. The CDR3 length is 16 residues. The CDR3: CASSLGLAEGVGELFF. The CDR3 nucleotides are TGCGCCAGCAGCTTGGGACTAGCGGAGGGGGTCGGGGAGCTGTTTTTT.

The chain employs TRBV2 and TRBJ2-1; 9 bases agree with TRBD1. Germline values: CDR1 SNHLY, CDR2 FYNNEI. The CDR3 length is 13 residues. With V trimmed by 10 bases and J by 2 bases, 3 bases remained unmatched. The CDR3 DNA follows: TGTGCCATGGGACAGGGCACCTACAATGAGCAGTTCTTC. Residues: CAMGQGTYNEQFF.

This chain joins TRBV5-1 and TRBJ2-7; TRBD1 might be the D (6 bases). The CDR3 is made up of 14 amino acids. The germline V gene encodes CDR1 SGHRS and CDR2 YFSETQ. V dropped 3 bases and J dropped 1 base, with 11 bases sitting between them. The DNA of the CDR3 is TGCGCCAGCAGCTCGAGGACAGTTTCCTACGAGCAGTACTTC. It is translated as CASSSRTVSYEQYF.

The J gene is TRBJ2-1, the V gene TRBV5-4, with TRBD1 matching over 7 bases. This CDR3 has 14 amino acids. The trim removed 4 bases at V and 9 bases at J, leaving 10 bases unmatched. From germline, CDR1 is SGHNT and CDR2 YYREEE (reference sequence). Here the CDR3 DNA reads TGTGCCAGCAGCAGGGCGCTAGAGGGGGCTGAGCAGTTCTTC. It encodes CASSRALEGAEQFF.

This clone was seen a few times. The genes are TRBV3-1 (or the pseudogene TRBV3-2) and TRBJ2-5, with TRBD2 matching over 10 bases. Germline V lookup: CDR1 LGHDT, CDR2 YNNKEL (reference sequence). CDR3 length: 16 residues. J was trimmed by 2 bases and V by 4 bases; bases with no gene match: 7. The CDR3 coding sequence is TGTGCCAGCAGCCCCCAACTAGCGGGGCTACAAGAGACCCAGTACTTC. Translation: CASSPQLAGLQETQYF.

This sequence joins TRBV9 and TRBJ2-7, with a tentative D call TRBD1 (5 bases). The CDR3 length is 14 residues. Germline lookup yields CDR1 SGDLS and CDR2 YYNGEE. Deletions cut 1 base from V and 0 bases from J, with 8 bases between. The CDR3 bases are TGTGCCAGCAGCGTATTAGGGGACTCCTACGAGCAGTACTTC. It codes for CASSVLGDSYEQYF.

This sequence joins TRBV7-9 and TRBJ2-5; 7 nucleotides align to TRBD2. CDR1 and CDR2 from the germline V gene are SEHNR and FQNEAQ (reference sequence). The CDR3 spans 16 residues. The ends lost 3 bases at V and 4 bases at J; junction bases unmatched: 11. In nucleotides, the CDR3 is TGTGCCAGCAGCTTCGCCGGGACTACTAAGGGAGAGACCCAGTACTTC. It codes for CASSFAGTTKGETQYF.

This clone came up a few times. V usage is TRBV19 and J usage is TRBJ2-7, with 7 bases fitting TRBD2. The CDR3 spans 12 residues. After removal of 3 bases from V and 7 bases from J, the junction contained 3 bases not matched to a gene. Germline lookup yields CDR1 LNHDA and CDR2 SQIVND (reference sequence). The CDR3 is CASSMRGLEQYF. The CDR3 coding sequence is TGTGCCAGTAGTATGCGGGGGTTGGAGCAGTACTTC.

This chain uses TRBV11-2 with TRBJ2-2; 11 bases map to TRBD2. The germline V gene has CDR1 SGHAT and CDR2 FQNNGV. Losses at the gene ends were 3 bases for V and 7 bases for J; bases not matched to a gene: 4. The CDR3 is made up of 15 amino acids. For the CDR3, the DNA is TGTGCCAGCAGCTTCCTGGGACTAGCGGTCGGGGAGCTGTTTTTT. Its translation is CASSFLGLAVGELFF.

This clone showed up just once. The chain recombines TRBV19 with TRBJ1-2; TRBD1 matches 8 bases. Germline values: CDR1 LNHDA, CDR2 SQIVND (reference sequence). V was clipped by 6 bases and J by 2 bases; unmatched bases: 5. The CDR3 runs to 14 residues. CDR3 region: CASSRDRTNYGYTF. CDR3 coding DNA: TGTGCCAGTAGCAGGGACAGGACGAACTATGGCTACACCTTC. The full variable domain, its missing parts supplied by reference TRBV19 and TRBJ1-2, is DGGITQSPKYLFRKEGQNVTLSCEQNLNHDAMYWYRQDPGQGLRLIYYSQIVNDFQKGDIAEGYSVSREKKESFPLTVTSAQKNPTAFYLCASSRDRTNYGYTFGSGTRLTVV.